This T cell receptor (beta chain) was captured by sequencing in a study of CD8+CD57+ T cells in acquired aplastic anemia (dated by TCRdb to between 2018 and 2020). In the study overall: DNA extracted from sorted CD4+ and CD8+ cells had a mean of roughly 3.4 ug, with a range of about 0.18 to 27.4 ug. A CD8+CD57+ expansion meant a frequency higher than the mean frequency seen in healthy subjects.

This clonotype was counted ten times or more. No cognate antigen has been identified for it. It has no much larger one-base neighbor in the sample; base qualities were not kept. The V and J ends are trimmed by 3 bases and 2 bases, leaving 11 bases between them. Looking up the germline V gene yields CDR1 SNHLY and CDR2 FYNNEI. The CDR3 starts with the cysteine, ends with the phenylalanine, and has 14 residues. The retained sequence is limited to the CDR3, 42 bases, with the frame set at the first base. The paper as a whole reports these results and caveats: Around 28 CD8+ CDR3 sequences were found to be shared between patients and controls, but these sequences appeared to be highly expressed in patients and within the immunodominant clones of the patients. Between patients and healthy controls, no significant difference in CD8+ Simpson's diversity was found (P=0.060).

Profiling of TCR beta VDJ combinations and CDR3 sequences used genomic DNA as the template. TCR repertoire sequencing was run on an Illumina HiSeq 2000. Per the source publication's procedure: Repertoires were assessed using TRBV/TRBJ rearrangement plots, CDR3 size and DJ length profiles, and Simpson's diversity index. The most abundant DNA sequence in the deep sequencing data was taken as the immunodominant clone. CDR3 amino acid sequences were screened for sharing across subjects and compared with published repertoires and the VDJdb database. Using fastp trimming at Q25 and MiXCR clonotype assembly, TCRdb reanalyzed the public sequencing data and kept in-frame beta chains. Each entry is one CDR3 protein sequence, shown with its most common DNA and genes. Clone size and V and J calls follow TCRdb, not the original study. The sample profile shows 180,000 or so distinct CDR3 sequences; approximately 48% of them were found once. Jointly, the top ten make up 1.8% of the sample.

Patients chosen for sequencing had shown expansion of CD8+CD57+ cells by flow cytometry. Every patient had severe acquired aplastic anemia, diagnosed using the International Study of Aplastic Anemia and Agranulocytosis and Camitta criteria. At the time blood was sampled, none of the patients had received any therapy. In the study, sorted CD4+ and CD8+ blood T cells from patients with severe aplastic anemia and from healthy subjects underwent deep sequencing of TCR repertoires. In the USA, patient enrollment took place under clinicaltrials.gov protocols 00001620, 01623167, 00001397, 00071045, 00081523 and 00961064. Ficoll-Paque density gradient centrifugation was used to isolate peripheral blood mononuclear cells. CD4+ and CD8+ T cells were sorted by FACS or magnetic beads before DNA extraction.

The specimen was sorted CD4+, CD8+, or CD8+CD57+ T cells (not recorded which) from PBMCs. This TCR was sampled from a human donor with aplastic anemia. Recombination connected TRBV2 to TRBJ2-7; D gene: possibly TRBD2, on 5 matching bases. CDR3 loop: CASSDTVGAYEQYF. The DNA is as follows: TGTGCCAGCAGTGATACGGTGGGAGCCTACGAGCAGTACTTC.